The 23 T cell receptor beta chains reported below all come from one sample, sequenced in a study of CD8+CD57+ T cells in acquired aplastic anemia. CDR3 and TCR beta VDJ profiling relied on a genomic DNA template. TCRdb fed the reads into MiXCR, producing one record per CDR3 protein. The sample has under 500,000 distinct CDR3 sequences; around a third are singletons. Previously, flow cytometry had revealed CD8+CD57+ cell expansion in the patients chosen for sequencing. Sequenced input: sorted CD4+, CD8+, or CD8+CD57+ T cells (not recorded which) from PBMCs. Every receptor here comes from a human donor with aplastic anemia.

This clonotype was found a few times. The chain combines TRBV5-1 with TRBJ2-7; possibly TRBD1 for D (5 bases). V was pared by 0 bases and J by 2 bases, with 9 bases between. Germline CDR1 SGHRS, CDR2 YFSETQ. CDR3 size: 14 residues. CDR3 sequence: CASSLDRYPYEQYF. In DNA form, the CDR3 reads TGCGCCAGCAGCTTGGACAGGTATCCCTACGAGCAGTACTTC.

In its sample, this clonotype was seen many times. The chain combines TRBV29-1 with TRBJ2-7, with 9 bases aligning to TRBD1. The germline gives CDR1 SQVTM, CDR2 ANQGSEA. CDR3 length: 14 residues. V trimming: 5 bases; J trimming: 1 base; junction bases outside the gene matches: 6. This CDR3 is CSVTTGGFSYEQYF. The CDR3 region has the DNA TGCAGCGTTACCACAGGGGGCTTTTCCTACGAGCAGTACTTC.

This clonotype was counted ten times or more. This rearrangement joins TRBV10-1 to TRBJ1-1; D might be TRBD1 (6 bases). The CDR3 has 17 amino acids. V was shortened by 10 bases and J by 3 bases, with 27 bases between the two germline ends. The germline V gene encodes CDR1 WNHNN and CDR2 SYGVQD (reference sequence). The CDR3: CATIRVGGRSLYTEAFF. CDR3 coding DNA: TGCGCCACAATAAGGGTTGGGGGGCGGAGTTTGTACACTGAAGCTTTCTTT.

V and J are TRBV2 and TRBJ2-3; D unclear. Germline CDR1 reads SNHLY; CDR2 reads FYNNEI. This CDR3 is built from 12 residues. Trimming removed 8 bases at V and 0 bases at J, with 6 bases between. CDR3 in amino acids: CASGESTDTQYF. Written as DNA, the CDR3 is TGTGCCAGCGGGGAAAGCACAGATACGCAGTATTTT.

V usage is TRBV6-2 or TRBV6-3 and J usage is TRBJ2-7, with 9 bases matching TRBD2. The V segment lost 6 bases and the J segment 4 bases; nucleotides outside the gene matches: 7. CDR1 MNHEY and CDR2 SVGEGT come from the germline V gene. The CDR3 is 14 amino acids. The CDR3 region has the DNA TGTGCCAGCAGAGCTTGTAGCGGGGGTTACGAGCAGTACTTC. As protein: CASRACSGGYEQYF.

The chain links TRBV5-5 to TRBJ1-4; TRBD1 might be the D (6 bases). The ends were cut back, 5 bases at V and 8 bases at J, with 13 bases in the middle. The CDR3 extends over 13 amino acids. The germline V gene encodes CDR1 SGHKS and CDR2 YYEKEE (reference sequence). CDR3: CASRPGQDEKLFF. The CDR3 DNA reads TGTGCCAGCAGACCGGGACAAGACGAAAAACTGTTTTTT.

V is TRBV7-2 and J is TRBJ1-2; D gene unclear. This CDR3 is 12 amino acids long. Trimming shortened V by 6 bases and J by 8 bases, and 13 bases separated the two germline ends. The germline CDR1 and CDR2 sequences are SGHTA and FQGNSA. CDR3 DNA sequence: TGTGCCAGCAGAACAAACCTCCGGGGCTACACCTTC. Residues: CASRTNLRGYTF.

This clonotype was seen at least ten times. The gene calls are TRBV10-3 and TRBJ1-1, with 7 bases lining up with TRBD1. The V gene's germline CDR1 is ENHRY and CDR2 SYGVKD. The CDR3 is 14 amino acids. Unmatched junction bases numbered 7, after V lost 4 bases and J lost 5 bases. For the CDR3, the DNA is TGTGCCATCAGTGCGGTAAGGGGGCCAACTGAAGCTTTCTTT. Protein sequence: CAISAVRGPTEAFF.

This clonotype was seen ten or more times. The chain joins TRBV7-9 to TRBJ1-6; D is possibly TRBD1 (6 bases). This CDR3 is 14 amino acids long. CDR1 is SEHNR, CDR2 FQNEAQ, per germline (reference sequence). Trimming stripped 4 bases from V and 7 bases from J, with 11 bases between. The DNA of the CDR3 is TGTGCCAGCAGCTCCGGGACACTAAATTCACCCCTCCACTTT. Translated, it gives CASSSGTLNSPLHF.

The chain joins TRBV6-5 to TRBJ1-1; 9 nucleotides align to TRBD1. Germline V gives CDR1 MNHEY, CDR2 SVGAGI. The CDR3 covers 15 residues. Losses at the gene ends were 4 bases for V and 1 base for J; bases not matched to a gene: 4. The CDR3 protein is CASSSPTGGNTEAFF. CDR3 bases: TGTGCCAGCAGTTCCCCGACAGGGGGGAACACTGAAGCTTTCTTT.

The CDR3 is CASSPSQGSPDEQYF. CDR3 nucleotides: TGTGCCAGCTCACCTTCGCAGGGTAGCCCGGACGAGCAGTACTTC. The rearrangement joins TRBV19 to TRBJ2-7; weak D call: TRBD1 (5 bases). Trimming cost V 9 bases and J 5 bases, with 23 bases left between them. The CDR3 has 15 residues. CDR1 and CDR2 (germline): LNHDA, SQIVND (reference sequence).

On this clonotype: A much more abundant neighbour one base away suggests this may be a read error. The genes are TRBV10-3 and TRBJ2-1; 11 bases match TRBD2. CDR1 and CDR2 from the germline V gene are ENHRY and SYGVKD. The trim removed 6 bases at V and 12 bases at J, leaving 16 bases unmatched. This CDR3 is built from 16 residues. In DNA, the CDR3 is TGTGCCATCAGGTCAGTAGCGGGAGGGTTGACCGATGGGCAGTTCTTC. It specifies CAIRSVAGGLTDGQFF.

The chain couples TRBV2 to TRBJ2-7; the match to TRBD2 covers 13 bases. CDR1 SNHLY and CDR2 FYNNEI come from the germline V gene. J lost 5 bases, V lost 6 bases, and 7 bases had no gene match. This CDR3 contains 15 residues. The CDR3 spells CASSGTSGVVDEQYF. CDR3 DNA: TGTGCCAGCAGCGGGACTAGCGGGGTGGTTGACGAGCAGTACTTC.

The chain links TRBV3-1 to TRBJ1-2; D remains unclear. V shed 0 bases and J shed 4 bases, with 6 bases lying between them. Germline V gives CDR1 LGHDT, CDR2 YNNKEL (reference sequence). This CDR3 is built from 13 residues. DNA of the CDR3: TGTGCCAGCAGCCAAGACAGACTCTATGGCTACACCTTC. Its translation: CASSQDRLYGYTF.

V gene TRBV6-1 combines with J gene TRBJ1-3, with a possible D match to TRBD1 (5 bases). Germline V gene sequence: CDR1 MNHNS, CDR2 SASEGT. The V gene lost 6 bases and the J gene lost 1 base, with 13 bases spanning the gap. This CDR3 has 15 amino acids. The chain's CDR3 is CASSVTVSSGNTIYF. CDR3 in DNA: TGTGCCAGCAGCGTGACAGTTTCTTCTGGAAACACCATATATTTT.

This clonotype appeared a few times. The chain has TRBV20-1 and TRBJ2-5; tentative D call: TRBD1 (6 bases). Trimming removed 5 bases from V and 4 bases from J, with 14 bases in between. CDR3 length: 13 amino acids. Germline-derived CDR1 and CDR2 are DFQATT and SNEGSKA (reference sequence). The CDR3 DNA reads as TGCAGTGCTCCTCATTTGACAGGAGAGACCCAGTACTTC. Protein sequence: CSAPHLTGETQYF.

The sample holds a few counts of this clonotype. This sequence joins TRBV6-1 and TRBJ1-5, with D possibly TRBD1 on 5 matching bases. The V gene's germline CDR1 is MNHNS and CDR2 SASEGT. The CDR3 length is 14 residues. Trimming shortened V by 10 bases and J by 0 bases, and 13 bases separated the two germline ends. CDR3 in amino acids: CATLQVASNQPQHF. The DNA for the CDR3 is TGTGCCACCTTACAGGTCGCTAGCAATCAGCCCCAGCATTTT.

V and J are TRBV28 and TRBJ1-2; unclear D gene. Trimming removed 7 bases at V and 0 bases at J, with 9 bases between. Germline V lookup: CDR1 MDHEN, CDR2 SYDVKM. The CDR3 runs to 13 residues. As DNA, the CDR3 is TGTGCCAGCATAAGATCGACTAACTATGGCTACACCTTC. Encoded protein: CASIRSTNYGYTF.

At least ten counts were recorded for this clonotype. The V gene is TRBV20-1, the J gene TRBJ1-2; perhaps TRBD1 as D (6 bases). There are 12 residues in the CDR3. Trimming pared 5 bases from V and 1 base from J, leaving 8 bases between. Germline CDR1 and CDR2: DFQATT and SNEGSKA (reference sequence). The CDR3: CSAWDNNYGYTF. The CDR3, as DNA: TGCAGTGCTTGGGACAATAACTATGGCTACACCTTC.

There are a few counts of this clonotype. The genes are TRBV7-2 and TRBJ2-1; TRBD1 agrees at 9 bases. Germline-derived CDR1 and CDR2 are SGHTA and FQGNSA. V lost 4 bases to trimming and J lost 0 bases; unmatched junction nucleotides: 1. The CDR3 consists of 15 residues. The CDR3 nucleotides read TGTGCCAGCAGCTGGGGACAGGGCTCCTACAATGAGCAGTTCTTC. It specifies CASSWGQGSYNEQFF.

Many counts were recorded for this clonotype. The rearrangement uses TRBV9 and TRBJ2-3; unclear D gene. This CDR3 contains 18 residues. V lost 0 bases and J 0 bases, leaving 17 bases between the germline ends. The germline V gene has CDR1 SGDLS and CDR2 YYNGEE. The CDR3 loop reads CASSVGSVGDLSTDTQYF. For the CDR3, the DNA is TGTGCCAGCAGCGTAGGTTCAGTCGGCGATCTTAGCACAGATACGCAGTATTTT.

The V and J genes are TRBV24-1 and TRBJ2-2; TRBD2 agrees at 7 bases. With V trimmed by 11 bases and J by 5 bases, 10 bases remained unmatched. The CDR3 length is 14 residues. Germline lookup yields CDR1 KGHDR and CDR2 SFDVKD. The CDR3: CASGELARTGELFF. The CDR3 DNA reads as TGTGCCAGCGGGGAACTAGCGAGGACCGGGGAGCTGTTTTTT.

As concerns this clonotype: A much larger clone sits a single nucleotide away, making a read error possible. This chain links TRBV11-2 with TRBJ2-7, with TRBD1 matching 8 bases. Germline V gives CDR1 SGHAT, CDR2 FQNNGV. This CDR3 comprises 12 residues. In DNA, the CDR3 is TGTGCCAGCAGCCTACCAGGGGGCGAGCGGTACTTC. This gives the protein CASSLPGGERYF.